The rows below give T cell receptor beta chains drawn from one sample of a study of T cells and Merkel cell carcinoma outcomes. Assay: immunoSEQ multiplex PCR; the TCRdb copy retains only in-frame clones and omits some. The repertoire holds about 15,000 clones, with roughly 81% as singletons. Sequencing used tumor tissue from Merkel cell carcinoma. All receptors derive from a human donor with Merkel cell carcinoma. Both conserved end residues are part of each CDR3. Fields, in order: V gene, D gene, clone size, J gene, CDR3 protein, CDR3 DNA. D genes are given only for firm matches. Rows give clone size only sometimes, using once, few, many, or a class for an expanded clone.

TRBV4-2,TRBD1,-,TRBJ1-4,CASSQGARDSNEKLFF,TGTGCCAGCAGCCAAGGCGCGAGGGACAGTAATGAAAAACTGTTTTTT
TRBV7-3,TRBD2,-,TRBJ2-5,CASSFGTSGWETQYF,TGTGCCAGCAGCTTTGGGACTAGCGGGTGGGAGACCCAGTACTTC
TRBV7-7,TRBD1,-,TRBJ2-2,CASSRDRFFGELFF,TGTGCTAGCAGCCGGGACAGGTTTTTCGGGGAGCTGTTTTTT
TRBV9,-,-,TRBJ2-2,CASSVLQGGGELFF,TGTGCCAGCAGCGTCCTACAGGGAGGCGGGGAGCTGTTTTTT
TRBV7-8,-,-,TRBJ1-1,CASSLSSQTEAFF,TGTGCCAGCAGCTTATCCTCCCAGACTGAAGCTTTCTTT
TRBV9,-,once,TRBJ2-3,CASSPTTDTQYF,TGTGCCAGCAGCCCTACCACAGATACGCAGTATTTT
TRBV7-9,TRBD1,-,TRBJ2-3,CASSFYRGSTDTQYF,TGTGCCAGCAGCTTCTACAGGGGTAGCACAGATACGCAGTATTTT
TRBV4-1,-,-,TRBJ1-3,CASSLGQLPGNTIYF,TGCGCCAGCAGCCTCGGACAGCTGCCTGGAAACACCATATATTTT
TRBV2,-,-,TRBJ2-5,CASNGGETQYF,TGTGCCAGCAATGGAGGGGAGACCCAGTACTTC
TRBV10-3,-,-,TRBJ2-1,CAISEAHDYNEQFF,TGTGCCATCAGTGAGGCTCACGACTACAATGAGCAGTTCTTC
TRBV5-4,TRBD1,-,TRBJ2-5,CASSLATGAETQYF,TGTGCCAGCAGCTTGGCGACAGGGGCGGAGACCCAGTACTTC
TRBV19,-,-,TRBJ1-4,CASRPTPATNEKLFF,TGTGCCAGTAGGCCGACCCCTGCAACTAATGAAAAACTGTTTTTT
TRBV9,-,-,TRBJ1-2,CASSVGPGIMNYGYTF,TGTGCCAGCAGCGTGGGCCCGGGGATTATGAACTATGGCTACACCTTC
TRBV7-3,-,-,TRBJ1-6,CASSLIGASNSPLHF,TGTGCCAGCAGCTTAATAGGAGCCTCTAATTCACCCCTCCACTTT
TRBV10-3,TRBD1,-,TRBJ1-1,CATERQGANTEAFF,TGTGCCACCGAACGACAGGGGGCGAACACTGAAGCTTTCTTT
TRBV5-1,-,few,TRBJ2-7,CASSLFMQGTYEQYF,TGCGCCAGCAGCTTGTTTATGCAGGGAACCTACGAGCAGTACTTC
TRBV19,-,-,TRBJ1-1,CASRGLNTEAFF,TGTGCCAGCAGAGGACTGAATACTGAAGCTTTCTTT
TRBV9,-,-,TRBJ1-1,CASSVGGGQLAEAFF,TGTGCCAGCAGCGTGGGGGGGGGCCAGTTAGCTGAAGCTTTCTTT
TRBV4-1,-,-,TRBJ1-1,CASSQGAQINTEAFF,TGCGCCAGCAGCCAAGGCGCGCAGATAAACACTGAAGCTTTCTTT
TRBV11-2,-,medium-sized,TRBJ1-6,CASSREDRSPLHF,TGTGCCAGCAGCAGGGAGGATAGATCACCCCTCCACTTT
TRBV11-1,TRBD2,-,TRBJ2-5,CASSLGLAEETQYF,TGTGCCAGCAGCCTCGGACTAGCGGAAGAGACCCAGTACTTC
TRBV30,TRBD1,-,TRBJ2-5,CAWDRDQQETQYF,TGTGCCTGGGACAGGGACCAACAAGAGACCCAGTACTTC
TRBV30,TRBD2,-,TRBJ2-7,CAWSAGLAHFVDEQYF,TGTGCCTGGAGTGCCGGACTAGCGCATTTTGTCGACGAGCAGTACTTC
TRBV5-1,-,-,TRBJ1-1,CASSLPNTEAFF,TGCGCCAGCAGTCTGCCAAACACTGAAGCTTTCTTT
TRBV13,TRBD1,-,TRBJ1-5,CASSLAGTGSYSNQPQHF,TGTGCCAGCAGCTTGGCCGGGACAGGGAGCTATAGCAATCAGCCCCAGCATTTT
TRBV23-1,-,-,TRBJ2-6,CARPGSSGANVLTF,TGCGCCAGACCCGGGAGCTCTGGGGCCAACGTCCTGACTTTC
TRBV6-7,-,-,TRBJ1-4,CASSPGVGEATNEKLFF,TGTGCCAGCAGTCCCGGTGTAGGGGAGGCAACTAATGAAAAACTGTTTTTT
TRBV5-5,-,-,TRBJ2-2,CASIPTVGHTGELFF,TGTGCCAGCATCCCCACCGTCGGTCACACCGGGGAGCTGTTTTTT
TRBV2,-,medium-sized,TRBJ2-5,CASSAPPLGETQYF,TGTGCCAGCAGCGCTCCCCCCCTTGGGGAGACCCAGTACTTC
TRBV19,-,few,TRBJ2-3,CASSMSRVSDTQYF,TGTGCCAGTAGTATGTCTAGGGTTTCCGATACGCAGTATTTT
TRBV5-6,-,-,TRBJ2-5,CASSPRRGLETQYF,TGTGCCAGCAGCCCCAGGCGGGGATTAGAGACCCAGTACTTC
TRBV6-5,TRBD1,-,TRBJ1-5,CASRYFGQGSNQPQHF,TGTGCCAGCAGGTACTTCGGACAGGGTAGCAATCAGCCCCAGCATTTT
TRBV6-5,-,-,TRBJ1-2,CASNPDGALRGYTF,TGTGCCAGCAATCCCGACGGGGCACTTCGAGGCTACACCTTC
TRBV28,-,-,TRBJ1-3,CASSSRVSGNTIYF,TGTGCCAGCAGTTCAAGGGTCTCTGGAAACACCATATATTTT
TRBV5-1,TRBD2,-,TRBJ2-3,CASSLAPSGGTDTQYF,TGCGCCAGCAGCTTGGCTCCCAGCGGGGGGACAGATACGCAGTATTTT
TRBV5-5,-,-,TRBJ1-2,CASSVEVFYGYTF,TGTGCCAGCAGCGTGGAAGTCTTCTATGGCTACACCTTC
TRBV25-1,-,-,TRBJ2-7,CASSDRRLPYEQYF,TGTGCCAGCAGTGACAGAAGGCTCCCCTACGAGCAGTACTTC
TRBV18,-,-,TRBJ1-1,CASSPPSLTTEAFF,TGTGCCAGCTCACCACCCAGTTTAACGACTGAAGCTTTCTTT
TRBV11-2,TRBD2,-,TRBJ2-7,CASSLLRGGYEQYF,TGTGCCAGCAGCTTACTGCGGGGGGGCTACGAGCAGTACTTC
TRBV10-3,-,-,TRBJ2-7,CAVGGTSYEQYF,TGTGCCGTGGGGGGAACCTCCTACGAGCAGTACTTC
TRBV6-6,-,-,TRBJ1-4,CASRNTVNEKLFF,TGTGCCAGCAGAAACACAGTAAATGAAAAACTGTTTTTT
TRBV5-1,TRBD2,-,TRBJ2-7,CASSLDSSTSGSYEQYF,TGCGCCAGCAGCTTGGACTCGAGTACTAGCGGTAGCTACGAGCAGTACTTC
TRBV19,-,few,TRBJ1-1,CASSSGWTEAFF,TGTGCCAGTAGTTCGGGGTGGACTGAAGCTTTCTTT
TRBV5-1,-,-,TRBJ1-1,CASGEGSSEAEAFF,TGCGCCAGCGGGGAGGGCTCTTCGGAGGCTGAAGCTTTCTTT
TRBV10-3,TRBD1,-,TRBJ2-1,CAIRSRDSAYNEQFF,TGTGCCATCAGATCCCGGGACAGTGCCTACAATGAGCAGTTCTTC
TRBV5-8,TRBD2,-,TRBJ2-5,CASSPSGGRETQYF,TGTGCCAGCAGCCCTAGCGGGGGACGAGAGACCCAGTACTTC
TRBV10-2,-,-,TRBJ2-1,CASMERTYNEQFF,TGCGCCAGCATGGAGAGGACCTACAATGAGCAGTTCTTC
TRBV5-5,-,-,TRBJ2-1,CASSRLPYNEQFF,TGTGCCAGCAGCCGATTACCCTACAATGAGCAGTTCTTC
TRBV5-1,-,-,TRBJ1-3,CASSLVGYGNTIYF,TGCGCCAGCAGCTTGGTAGGGTACGGAAACACCATATATTTT
TRBV6-1,-,-,TRBJ2-3,CASSIGIATDTQYF,TGTGCCAGCAGCATCGGAATAGCCACAGATACGCAGTATTTT